Presented here are 19 T cell receptor beta chains from one specimen sequenced in a study of shared clonotypes between healthy human individuals. The repertoire was sequenced with immunoSEQ multiplex PCR; TCRdb's copy has only in-frame clones and lacks some. The sample holds just over 2,000,000 clones, roughly 95% seen once. Input material: naive CD4+ T cells sorted from blood. Regarding subset: CD45RA+ positively selected. The receptor source for this set is a young man in good health.

The rearrangement uses TRBV5-1 and TRBJ1-1, with 8 bases aligning to TRBD1. The V gene's germline CDR1 is SGHRS and CDR2 YFSETQ. The CDR3 loop spans 17 amino acids. Unmatched junction bases numbered 12, after V lost 2 bases and J lost 3 bases. CDR3 region: CASSFYGQGEKYTEAFF. CDR3 coding DNA: TGCGCCAGCAGCTTCTATGGACAGGGTGAAAAGTACACTGAAGCTTTCTTT.

This chain connects TRBV6-6 to TRBJ1-2; D is ambiguous. The germline V gene encodes CDR1 MNHNY and CDR2 SVGAGI (reference sequence). The CDR3 sequence is 13 residues long. Trimming cost V 7 bases and J 6 bases, with 15 bases left between them. Here the CDR3 DNA reads TGTGCCAGCACACGGGGTACTTCGGATGGCTACACCTTC. Encoded protein: CASTRGTSDGYTF.

To note about this clone: A much larger clone differs by one base, so this may be a read error. Other DNA sequences in this sample translate to the same CDR3. The V and J genes are TRBV5-1 and TRBJ2-7; tentative D call: TRBD2 (6 bases). The germline gives CDR1 SGHRS, CDR2 YFSETQ. The CDR3 contains 14 residues. Trimming left V 0 bases short and J 2 bases short, with 9 bases between. CDR3 in DNA: TGCGCCAGCAGCTTGGACGGGAGTCCCTACGAGCAGTACTTC. Translated: CASSLDGSPYEQYF.

The chain recombines TRBV5-8 with TRBJ2-7; 7 bases align to TRBD2. V shed 3 bases, J shed 6 bases, and the junction held 27 bases outside the gene matches. Germline-derived CDR1 and CDR2 are SGHTS and YDEGEE. The CDR3 is 20 residues long. Here the CDR3 reads CASSWREGLLPIQKTIEQYF. The CDR3 nucleotides are TGTGCCAGCAGCTGGAGGGAGGGCCTTCTTCCTATACAGAAGACGATCGAGCAGTACTTC. The full variable domain, with the rest looked up from reference TRBV5-8 and TRBJ2-7, is EAGVTQSPTHLIKTRGQQATLRCSPISGHTSVYWYQQALGLGLQFLLWYDEGEERNRGNFPPRFSGRQFPNYSSELNVNALELEDSALYLCASSWREGLLPIQKTIEQYFGPGTRLTVT.

The genes are TRBV11-3 and TRBJ2-1, with D possibly TRBD1 on 6 matching bases. The germline CDR1 and CDR2 sequences are SGHNT and YENEEA. The CDR3 has 12 residues. The V and J ends lost 8 bases and 9 bases respectively, with 14 bases between them. The CDR3 sequence is CASGSGESEQFF. The CDR3 bases are TGTGCCAGCGGGTCAGGGGAAAGTGAGCAGTTCTTC.

J is TRBJ2-1 and V is TRBV7-6; either TRBD1 or TRBD2 may supply D (5 bases each). Trimming removed 3 bases at V and 8 bases at J, with 11 bases between. Germline assignment: CDR1 SGHVS and CDR2 FNYEAQ. This CDR3 is built from 13 residues. The CDR3 loop reads CASSFNEGHEQFF. DNA of the CDR3: TGTGCCAGCAGCTTTAACGAGGGACATGAGCAGTTCTTC.

V and J are TRBV6-1 and TRBJ1-1; D perhaps matches TRBD1 (6 bases). V lost 2 bases and J 2 bases, leaving 27 bases between the germline ends. The germline gives CDR1 MNHNS, CDR2 SASEGT. The CDR3 has 20 residues. The CDR3 loop is CASSEFAGTTRAPQNTEAFF. The DNA of the CDR3 is TGTGCCAGCAGTGAATTTGCCGGGACAACAAGGGCCCCGCAAAACACTGAAGCTTTCTTT.

The chain couples TRBV7-9 to TRBJ1-1, with D maybe TRBD1 (5 bases). The CDR3 has 15 residues. Trimming pared 4 bases from V and 0 bases from J, leaving 12 bases between. The germline V gene has CDR1 SEHNR and CDR2 FQNEAQ (reference sequence). CDR3 nucleotides: TGTGCCAGCAGCTCCGCCCAGGGTGTGAACACTGAAGCTTTCTTT. Amino acids: CASSSAQGVNTEAFF. Combining the CDR3 with reference TRBV7-9 and TRBJ1-1 gives the whole variable domain DTGVSQNPRHKITKRGQNVTFRCDPISEHNRLYWYRQTLGQGPEFLTYFQNEAQLEKSRLLSDRFSAERPKGSFSTLEIQRTEQGDSAMYLCASSSAQGVNTEAFFGQGTRLTVV.

The chain is built from TRBV19 and TRBJ2-6, with unresolved D. V lost 6 bases and J 2 bases, leaving 11 bases between the germline ends. The CDR3 has 15 amino acids. Germline CDR1 LNHDA, CDR2 SQIVND (reference sequence). CDR3 in amino acids: CASSRDWTGANVLTF. The CDR3 DNA reads TGTGCCAGTAGCCGTGACTGGACTGGGGCCAACGTCCTGACTTTC.

The chain links TRBV5-1 to TRBJ2-2; D perhaps matches TRBD1 (6 bases). Germline CDR1 reads SGHRS; CDR2 reads YFSETQ. The V and J ends lost 2 bases and 5 bases respectively, with 13 bases between them. The CDR3 runs 15 residues. The CDR3: CASSLSGVRTGELFF. The CDR3, as DNA: TGCGCCAGCAGCTTATCAGGGGTTCGTACCGGGGAGCTGTTTTTT.

The rearrangement uses TRBV7-2 and TRBJ2-2, with 10 bases fitting TRBD1. The V segment lost 5 bases and the J segment 5 bases; nucleotides outside the gene matches: 2. The CDR3 is made up of 14 amino acids. Germline V lookup: CDR1 SGHTA, CDR2 FQGNSA. In DNA, the CDR3 is TGTGCCAGCAGCACGGGACAGGGGACCGGGGAGCTGTTTTTT. Residues: CASSTGQGTGELFF.

Only one count was recorded for this clone. The chain uses TRBV18 and TRBJ1-2; D ambiguous. From germline, CDR1 is KGHSH and CDR2 LQKENI. The CDR3 is made up of 15 amino acids. V was trimmed by 2 bases and J by 4 bases, leaving 14 bases between them. CDR3 sequence (DNA): TGTGCCAGCTCACCAGGGAGAGGTTGGGCCTATGGCTACACCTTC. It translates to CASSPGRGWAYGYTF.

About this clone itself: The same CDR3 arises from other DNA sequences in this sample as well. The chain uses TRBV5-1 and TRBJ2-2; TRBD1 matches at 9 bases. J gave up 5 bases and V 0 bases, and 5 bases lay outside the gene matches. The length of the CDR3 is 16 residues. Germline loops: CDR1 SGHRS, CDR2 YFSETQ. For the CDR3, the DNA is TGCGCCAGCAGCTTGGTAGGACAGGGGTCGACCGGGGAGCTGTTTTTT. This sequence encodes CASSLVGQGSTGELFF.

This chain uses TRBV6-1 with TRBJ1-3; D gene uncertain. The CDR3 extends over 13 amino acids. From germline, CDR1 is MNHNS and CDR2 SASEGT. Trimming took 4 bases from V and 2 from J, leaving 6 bases between them. CDR3 amino acids: CASSAEPGNTIYF. The CDR3 DNA reads TGTGCCAGCAGTGCTGAACCTGGAAACACCATATATTTT.

The rearrangement joins TRBV7-9 to TRBJ1-6; no firm D call. Trimming left V 3 bases short and J 0 bases short, with 12 bases between. This CDR3 comprises 17 residues. From germline, CDR1 is SEHNR and CDR2 FQNEAQ (reference sequence). This chain's CDR3 is CASSLGDKSSYNSPLHF. CDR3 coding DNA: TGTGCCAGCAGCTTGGGTGACAAGAGCTCCTATAATTCACCCCTCCACTTT.

For this clone: The sample contains more than one DNA sequence encoding this CDR3. The chain combines TRBV27 with TRBJ1-3; D remains unclear. This CDR3 is 13 amino acids long. CDR1 is MNHEY and CDR2 is SMNVEV in the germline V gene (reference sequence). Trimming pared 3 bases from V and 4 bases from J, leaving 7 bases between. CDR3 DNA sequence: TGTGCCAGCAGTTTCCGCAGCGGAAACACCATATATTTT. Its protein is CASSFRSGNTIYF.

V is TRBV5-1 and J is TRBJ1-1; TRBD1 aligns across 7 bases. Losses at the gene ends were 4 bases for V and 8 bases for J; bases not matched to a gene: 8. In germline, CDR1 is SGHRS, CDR2 YFSETQ. This CDR3 is built from 13 residues. This CDR3 reads CASSPDRATEAFF. Written as DNA, the CDR3 is TGCGCCAGCAGCCCCGACAGGGCTACAGAAGCTTTCTTT. The complete variable domain, with remaining parts taken from reference TRBV5-1 and TRBJ1-1, reads KAGVTQTPRYLIKTRGQQVTLSCSPISGHRSVSWYQQTPGQGLQFLFEYFSETQRNKGNFPGRFSGRQFSNSRSEMNVSTLELGDSALYLCASSPDRATEAFFGQGTRLTVV.

V is TRBV19 and J is TRBJ1-2; D call uncertain. CDR3 length: 11 amino acids. Germline assignment: CDR1 LNHDA and CDR2 SQIVND (reference sequence). With 7 bases removed from V and 7 bases from J, the gap between germline ends came to 10 bases. The CDR3 sequence is CASKLNLGYTF. In DNA, the CDR3 is TGTGCCAGTAAGCTGAATCTTGGCTACACCTTC. The variable domain in full, completed from reference TRBV19 and TRBJ1-2, reads DGGITQSPKYLFRKEGQNVTLSCEQNLNHDAMYWYRQDPGQGLRLIYYSQIVNDFQKGDIAEGYSVSREKKESFPLTVTSAQKNPTAFYLCASKLNLGYTFGSGTRLTVV.

V is TRBV7-9 and J is TRBJ2-7; the D gene is possibly TRBD2 (5 bases). From germline, CDR1 is SEHNR and CDR2 FQNEAQ (reference sequence). This CDR3 has 14 amino acids. V lost 4 bases to trimming and J lost 5 bases, with 15 bases between them. This chain's CDR3 is CASSSGRGSNEQYF. The DNA of the CDR3 is TGTGCCAGCAGCTCCGGCCGGGGTTCCAACGAGCAGTACTTC.